The TCR beta chain described here comes from a study of shared clonotypes between healthy human individuals. The study's findings and limits: What naive subsets generally showed was a larger estimated richness than memory subsets showed. Sequencing of the sorted subsets was shown by rarefaction to be incomplete despite large depth. A handful of donors shared about 4.5% of their naive CD4 clonotypes.

The V gene's germline CDR1 is SNHLY and CDR2 FYNNEI. The V and J ends lost 6 bases and 4 bases respectively, with 13 bases between them. This CDR3 is 14 amino acids long. Memory CD4+ cells were the fraction left after CD45RA+ naive selection. To note about this clone: Its antigen is unidentified.

Sequencing was performed with immunoSEQ multiplex PCR; in TCRdb, only in-frame clones are kept and a portion is missing. The sample shows more than 1 million clones, approximately 80% of them seen only once. The sequencing sample was made of memory CD4+ T cells from PBMCs. The subset denotes: CD45RA-negative fraction. The V gene is TRBV2, the J gene TRBJ1-3; a weak D match, TRBD1 (5 bases). This sequence was found in a man between 18 and 35 years old in good health. Some clones in this sample may be carry-over from other donors' samples. CDR3 region: CASSPNRGGNTIYF. DNA for the CDR3: TGTGCCAGCAGCCCAAATCGGGGCGGAAACACCATATATTTT.